This T cell receptor (beta chain) was identified during a study of blood T cell repertoires in COVID-19. Study context: Whether acute or convalescent, the COVID-19 samples came from the United States, Italy and Spain. PBMCs, B-cell-depleted T cells, or T cells provided the cDNA or gDNA that made up the material.

The germline V gene encodes CDR1 LNHDA and CDR2 SQIVND (reference sequence). Trimming stripped 7 bases from V and 3 bases from J, with 16 bases between. The length of the CDR3 is 15 residues. Method: immunoSEQ multiplex PCR; TCRdb's copy keeps in-frame clones and lacks some. The sample has 120,000 to 150,000 clones, around 87% seen once. Cohort assignment relied on participant-reported clinical history. The rearrangement links TRBV19 to TRBJ1-5; tentatively, D is TRBD1 (5 bases). The TCR originated in a young woman with acute COVID-19. The sequencing input was PBMCs or T cells enriched from blood (not recorded which). CDR3 protein: CASMASSGNNQPQHF. CDR3 nucleotide sequence: TGTGCCAGTATGGCGTCGTCAGGGAACAATCAGCCCCAGCATTTT.